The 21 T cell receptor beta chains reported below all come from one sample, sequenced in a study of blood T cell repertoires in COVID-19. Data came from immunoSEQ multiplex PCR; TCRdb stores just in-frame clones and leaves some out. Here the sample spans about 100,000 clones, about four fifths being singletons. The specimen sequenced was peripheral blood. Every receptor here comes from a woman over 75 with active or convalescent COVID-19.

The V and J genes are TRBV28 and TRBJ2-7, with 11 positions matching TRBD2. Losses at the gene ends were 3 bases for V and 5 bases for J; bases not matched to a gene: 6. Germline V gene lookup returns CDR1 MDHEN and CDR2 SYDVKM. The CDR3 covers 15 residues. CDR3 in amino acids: CASSLETSGRDEQYF. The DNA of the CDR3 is TGTGCCAGCAGTTTGGAAACTAGCGGGAGAGACGAGCAGTACTTC. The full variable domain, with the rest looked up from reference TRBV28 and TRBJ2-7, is DVKVTQSSRYLVKRTGEKVFLECVQDMDHENMFWYRQDPGLGLRLIYFSYDVKMKEKGDIPEGYSVSREKKERFSLILESASTNQTSMYLCASSLETSGRDEQYFGPGTRLTVT.

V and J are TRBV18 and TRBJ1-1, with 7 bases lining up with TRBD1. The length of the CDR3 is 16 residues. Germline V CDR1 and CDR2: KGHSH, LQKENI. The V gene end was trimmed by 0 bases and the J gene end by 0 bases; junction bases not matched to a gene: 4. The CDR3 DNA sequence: TGTGCCAGCTCACCACCAATCGGGACAGTGAACACTGAAGCTTTCTTT. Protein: CASSPPIGTVNTEAFF.

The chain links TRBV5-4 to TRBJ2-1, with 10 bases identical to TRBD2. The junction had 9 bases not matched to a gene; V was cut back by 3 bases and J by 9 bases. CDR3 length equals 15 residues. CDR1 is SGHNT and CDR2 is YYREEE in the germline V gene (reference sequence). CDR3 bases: TGTGCCAGCAGCTCAGCGGGGGGGAAAACTGGTGAGCAGTTCTTC. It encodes CASSSAGGKTGEQFF. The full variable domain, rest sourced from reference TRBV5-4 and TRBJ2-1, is ETGVTQSPTHLIKTRGQQVTLRCSSQSGHNTVSWYQQALGQGPQFIFQYYREEENGRGNFPPRFSGLQFPNYSSELNVNALELDDSALYLCASSSAGGKTGEQFFGPGTRLTVL.

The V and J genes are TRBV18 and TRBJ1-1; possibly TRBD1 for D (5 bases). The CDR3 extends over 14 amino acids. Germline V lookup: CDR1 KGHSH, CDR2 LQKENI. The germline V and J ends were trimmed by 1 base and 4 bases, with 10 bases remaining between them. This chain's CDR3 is CASSPQGPGTEAFF. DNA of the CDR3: TGTGCCAGCTCACCACAGGGGCCGGGCACTGAAGCTTTCTTT.

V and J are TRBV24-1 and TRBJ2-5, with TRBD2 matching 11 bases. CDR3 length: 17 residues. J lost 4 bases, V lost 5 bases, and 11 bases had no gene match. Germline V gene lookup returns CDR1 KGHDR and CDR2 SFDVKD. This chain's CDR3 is CATSGFSGGVGRETQYF. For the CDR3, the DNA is TGTGCCACCAGTGGTTTTAGCGGGGGGGTCGGGCGAGAGACCCAGTACTTC.

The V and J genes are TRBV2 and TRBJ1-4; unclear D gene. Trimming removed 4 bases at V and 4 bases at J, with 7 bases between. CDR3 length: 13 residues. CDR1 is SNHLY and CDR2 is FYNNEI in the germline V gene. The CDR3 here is CASSGSFNEKLFF. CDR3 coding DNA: TGTGCCAGCAGTGGGAGTTTTAATGAAAAACTGTTTTTT.

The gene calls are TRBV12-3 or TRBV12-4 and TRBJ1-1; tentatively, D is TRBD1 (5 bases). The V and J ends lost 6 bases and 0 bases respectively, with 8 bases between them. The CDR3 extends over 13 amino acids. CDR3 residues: CASRETVNTEAFF. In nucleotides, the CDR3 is TGTGCCAGCAGGGAGACAGTGAACACTGAAGCTTTCTTT.

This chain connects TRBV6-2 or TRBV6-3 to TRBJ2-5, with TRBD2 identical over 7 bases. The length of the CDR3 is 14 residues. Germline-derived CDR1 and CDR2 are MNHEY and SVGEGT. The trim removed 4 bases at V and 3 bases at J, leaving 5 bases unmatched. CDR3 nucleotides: TGTGCCAGCAGTTGGAGAACTAGCGAAGAGACCCAGTACTTC. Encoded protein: CASSWRTSEETQYF.

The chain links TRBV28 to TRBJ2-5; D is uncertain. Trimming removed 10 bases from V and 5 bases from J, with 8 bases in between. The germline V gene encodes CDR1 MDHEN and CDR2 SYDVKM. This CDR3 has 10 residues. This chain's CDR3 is CATSRETQYF. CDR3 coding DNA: TGTGCCACCTCTCGGGAGACCCAGTACTTC.

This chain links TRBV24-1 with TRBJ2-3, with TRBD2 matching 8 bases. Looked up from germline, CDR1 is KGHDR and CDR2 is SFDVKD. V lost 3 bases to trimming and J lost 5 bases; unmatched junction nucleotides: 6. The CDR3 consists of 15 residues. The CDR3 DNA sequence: TGTGCCACCAGTGATAGCCGGGGGGGCGGAGATACGCAGTATTTT. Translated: CATSDSRGGGDTQYF.

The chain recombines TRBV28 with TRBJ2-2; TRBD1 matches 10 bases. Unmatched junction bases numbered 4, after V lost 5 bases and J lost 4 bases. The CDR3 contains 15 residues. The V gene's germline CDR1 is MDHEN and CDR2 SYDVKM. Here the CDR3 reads CASSTGQGGTGELFF. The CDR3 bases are TGTGCCAGCAGTACCGGACAGGGGGGCACCGGGGAGCTGTTTTTT.

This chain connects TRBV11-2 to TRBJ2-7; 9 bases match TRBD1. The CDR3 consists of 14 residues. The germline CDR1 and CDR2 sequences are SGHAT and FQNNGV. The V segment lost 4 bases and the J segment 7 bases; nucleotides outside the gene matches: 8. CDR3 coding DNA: TGTGCCAGCAGCTCCGGGACAGGGAAAGGAGAGCAGTACTTC. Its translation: CASSSGTGKGEQYF.

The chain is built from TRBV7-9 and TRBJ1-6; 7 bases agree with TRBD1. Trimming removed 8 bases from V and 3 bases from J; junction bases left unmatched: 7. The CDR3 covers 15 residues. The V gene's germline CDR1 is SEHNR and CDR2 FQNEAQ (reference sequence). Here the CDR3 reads CASLPQGIYNSPLHF. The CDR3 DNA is TGTGCCAGCCTCCCACAGGGGATCTATAATTCACCCCTCCACTTT.

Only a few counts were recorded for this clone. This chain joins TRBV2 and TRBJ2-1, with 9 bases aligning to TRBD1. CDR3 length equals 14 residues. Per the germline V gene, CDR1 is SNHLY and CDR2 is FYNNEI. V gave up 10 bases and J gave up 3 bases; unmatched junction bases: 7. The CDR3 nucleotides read TGTGCCATTACTGGGACAGGGTTCTACAATGAGCAGTTCTTC. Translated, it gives CAITGTGFYNEQFF.

CDR3 sequence: CATSRAGRSEQYF. Here the CDR3 DNA reads TGTGCCACCAGCAGAGCTGGGAGATCCGAGCAGTACTTC. The chain joins TRBV15 to TRBJ2-7, with a weak D call TRBD2 (5 bases). Looked up from germline, CDR1 is LNHNV and CDR2 is YYDKDF (reference sequence). V was trimmed by 1 base and J by 6 bases, leaving 10 bases between them. The CDR3 spans 13 residues.

CDR3 loop: CASSTGSTGELFF. The CDR3 nucleotides read TGCGCCAGCAGCACAGGGAGCACCGGGGAGCTGTTTTTT. This chain joins TRBV5-1 and TRBJ2-2; weak D call: TRBD1 (6 bases). Germline CDR1 SGHRS, CDR2 YFSETQ. The CDR3 is 13 residues long. The ends were cut back, 4 bases at V and 4 bases at J, with 8 bases in the middle.

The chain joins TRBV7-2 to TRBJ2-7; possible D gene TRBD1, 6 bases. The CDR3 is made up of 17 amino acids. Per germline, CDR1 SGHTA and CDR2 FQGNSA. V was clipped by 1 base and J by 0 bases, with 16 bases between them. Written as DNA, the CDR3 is TGTGCCAGCAGCTTAGTGATCGGACAGTGGAACTCCTACGAGCAGTACTTC. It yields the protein CASSLVIGQWNSYEQYF.

For the CDR3, the DNA is TGTGCCAGTAGTCCATCGAACGGGTACCAAGAGACCCAGTACTTC. It is translated as CASSPSNGYQETQYF. The chain combines TRBV19 with TRBJ2-5; D gene ambiguous. The CDR3 has 15 residues. V lost 5 bases, J lost 0 bases, and 13 bases lay in between. CDR1 is LNHDA and CDR2 is SQIVND in the germline V gene (reference sequence).

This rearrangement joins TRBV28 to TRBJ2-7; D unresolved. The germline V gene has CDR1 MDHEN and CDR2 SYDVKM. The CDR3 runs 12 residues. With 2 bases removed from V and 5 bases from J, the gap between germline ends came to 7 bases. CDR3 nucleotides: TGTGCCAGCAGTTTAGGGCCCCACGAGCAGTACTTC. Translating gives CASSLGPHEQYF.

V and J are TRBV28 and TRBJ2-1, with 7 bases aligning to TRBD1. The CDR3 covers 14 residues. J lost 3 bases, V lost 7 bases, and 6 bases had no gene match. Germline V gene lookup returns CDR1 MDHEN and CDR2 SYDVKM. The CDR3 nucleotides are TGTGCCAGCACCAAACAGGGGAACTACAATGAGCAGTTCTTC. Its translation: CASTKQGNYNEQFF.

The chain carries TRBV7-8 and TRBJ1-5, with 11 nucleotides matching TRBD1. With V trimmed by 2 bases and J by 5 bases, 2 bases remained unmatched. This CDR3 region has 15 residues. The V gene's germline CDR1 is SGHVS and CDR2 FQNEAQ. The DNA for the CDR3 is TGTGCCAGCAGCTTAAGGGACAGGGGGGATCAGCCCCAGCATTTT. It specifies CASSLRDRGDQPQHF.